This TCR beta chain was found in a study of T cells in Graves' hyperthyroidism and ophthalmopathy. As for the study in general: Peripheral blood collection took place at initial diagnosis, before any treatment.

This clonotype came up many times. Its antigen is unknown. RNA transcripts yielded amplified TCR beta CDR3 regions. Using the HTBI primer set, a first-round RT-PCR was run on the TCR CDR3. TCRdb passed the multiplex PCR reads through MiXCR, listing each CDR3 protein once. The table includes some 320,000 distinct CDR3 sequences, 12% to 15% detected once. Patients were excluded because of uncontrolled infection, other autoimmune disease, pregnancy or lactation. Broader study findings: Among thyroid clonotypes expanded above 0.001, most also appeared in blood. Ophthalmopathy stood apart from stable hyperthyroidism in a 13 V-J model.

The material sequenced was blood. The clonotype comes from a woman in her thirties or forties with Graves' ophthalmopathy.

This chain's CDR3 is CASELGQGSYF. The CDR3 nucleotides are TGTGCCAGCGAACTTGGACAGGGCTCGTACTTC. The rearrangement links TRBV6-1 to TRBJ2-5; 8 nucleotides align to TRBD1. Germline V gives CDR1 MNHNS, CDR2 SASEGT. CDR3 length: 11 residues. V was clipped by 8 bases and J by 13 bases; unmatched bases: 9.